This TCR beta chain was found in a study of CD8+ T cells in alopecia areata. At the level of the study: A regimen of oral tofacitinib, 5 to 10 mg twice daily, was given to treated patients.

RNA was isolated and reverse transcribed to cDNA, the sequencing template. The method was immunoSEQ multiplex PCR; TCRdb's version includes in-frame clones alone and lacks a portion of them. This table has about 180,000 clones, 50% to 60% appearing once. The length of the CDR3 is 12 residues. V was pared by 4 bases and J by 6 bases, with 12 bases between. Germline V gene data show CDR1 as SQVTM and CDR2 as ANQGSEA. The chain is built from TRBV29-1 and TRBJ2-5; TRBD2 is a possible D gene (5 bases). The origin of this receptor is a human donor with alopecia areata. Sequenced here: CD4+ T cells sorted from blood, sampled at week 0. The CDR3 region is CSVGSGIQTQYF. Here the CDR3 DNA reads TGCAGCGTTGGGTCGGGAATACAGACCCAGTACTTC.